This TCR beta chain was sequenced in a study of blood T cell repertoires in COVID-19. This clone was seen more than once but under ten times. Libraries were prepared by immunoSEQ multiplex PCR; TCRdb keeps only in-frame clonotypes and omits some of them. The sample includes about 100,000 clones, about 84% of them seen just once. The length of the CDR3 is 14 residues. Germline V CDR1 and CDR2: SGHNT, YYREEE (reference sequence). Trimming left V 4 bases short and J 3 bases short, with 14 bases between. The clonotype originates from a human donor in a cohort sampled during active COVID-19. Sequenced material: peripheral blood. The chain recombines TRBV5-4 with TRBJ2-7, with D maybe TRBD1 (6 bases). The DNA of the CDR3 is TGTGCCAGCAGCCTACAGGGCGAGGGCTACGAGCAGTACTTC. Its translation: CASSLQGEGYEQYF. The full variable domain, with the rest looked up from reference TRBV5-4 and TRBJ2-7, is ETGVTQSPTHLIKTRGQQVTLRCSSQSGHNTVSWYQQALGQGPQFIFQYYREEENGRGNFPPRFSGLQFPNYSSELNVNALELDDSALYLCASSLQGEGYEQYFGPGTRLTVT.